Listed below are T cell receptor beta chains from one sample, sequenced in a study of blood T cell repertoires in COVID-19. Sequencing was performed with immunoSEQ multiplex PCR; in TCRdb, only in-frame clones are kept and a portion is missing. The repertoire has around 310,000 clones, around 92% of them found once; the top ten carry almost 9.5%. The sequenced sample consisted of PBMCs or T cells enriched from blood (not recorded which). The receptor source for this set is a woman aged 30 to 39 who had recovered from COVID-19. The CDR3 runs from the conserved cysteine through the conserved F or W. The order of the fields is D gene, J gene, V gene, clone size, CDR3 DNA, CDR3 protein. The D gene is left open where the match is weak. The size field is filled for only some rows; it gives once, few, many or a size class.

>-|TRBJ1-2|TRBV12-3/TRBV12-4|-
TGTGCCAGCAGTTTTGGGCTCCTCTATGGCTACACCTTC
CASSFGLLYGYTF
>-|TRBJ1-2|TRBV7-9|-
TGTGCCAGCAGCTTGTACATAAAACCCTATGGCTACACCTTC
CASSLYIKPYGYTF
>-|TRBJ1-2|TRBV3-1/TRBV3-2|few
TGTGCCAGCAGCCCCGACTTGGGTCCCGTATTAGGCTATGGCTACACCTTC
CASSPDLGPVLGYGYTF
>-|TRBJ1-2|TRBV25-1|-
TGTGCCAGCACGGGGGGCATTAACTATGGCTACACCTTC
CASTGGINYGYTF
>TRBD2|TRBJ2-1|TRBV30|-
TGTGCCTGGACCTTGACTAGCGGGAGGGCCAATGAGCAGTTCTTC
CAWTLTSGRANEQFF
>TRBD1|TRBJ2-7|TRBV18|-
TGTGCCAGCTCACCGGACAGGGAGTACGAGCAGTACTTC
CASSPDREYEQYF
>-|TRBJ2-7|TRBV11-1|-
TGTGCCAGCAGCTTACAGGGGTCCTACGAGCAGTACTTC
CASSLQGSYEQYF
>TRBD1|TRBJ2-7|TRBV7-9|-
TGTGCCAGCAGCCCCTCTAAACAGGGGAACGAGCAGTACTTC
CASSPSKQGNEQYF
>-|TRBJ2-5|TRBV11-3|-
TGTGCCAGCAGCTTAGGCGGTACGGACCAAGAGACCCAGTACTTC
CASSLGGTDQETQYF
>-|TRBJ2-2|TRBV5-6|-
TGTGCCAGCAGCTTGCTTTCGGCAGGGGATTACACCGGGGAGCTGTTTTTT
CASSLLSAGDYTGELFF
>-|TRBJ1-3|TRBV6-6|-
TGTGCCAGCAGTTACCAGACAAGGCGAAACACCATATATTTT
CASSYQTRRNTIYF
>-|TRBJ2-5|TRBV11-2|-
TGTGCCAGCAGCTTCACACCTCCCGAGACCCAGTACTTC
CASSFTPPETQYF
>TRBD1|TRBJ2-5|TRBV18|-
TGTGCCAGCTCACTGAACCCCGGGACAGAAGAGACCCAGTACTTC
CASSLNPGTEETQYF
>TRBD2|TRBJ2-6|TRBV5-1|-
TGCGCCAGCAGCACCGGGACTAGCGGGAGTTATGGGGCCAACGTCCTGACTTTC
CASSTGTSGSYGANVLTF
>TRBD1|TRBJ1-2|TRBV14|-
TGTGCCAGCAGCCAACAGGACAGGGGCGGCTACACCTTC
CASSQQDRGGYTF
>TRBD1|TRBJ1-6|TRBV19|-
TGTGCCGCAGGACAGGGCACATCACCCCTCCACTTT
CAAGQGTSPLHF
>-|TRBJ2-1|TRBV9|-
TGTGCCAGCAGCGCCGGCGGCGGGGGCCATGAGCAGTTCTTC
CASSAGGGGHEQFF
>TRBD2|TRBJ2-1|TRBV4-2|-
TGTGCCAGCAGCCTTGGACTAGCGGACGGGGAGTACAATGAGCAGTTCTTC
CASSLGLADGEYNEQFF
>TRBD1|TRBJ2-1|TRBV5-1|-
TGCGCCAGCAGCGTGACAGGGATTGAGCAGTTCTTC
CASSVTGIEQFF
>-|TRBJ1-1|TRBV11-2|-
TGTGCCAGCAGCCCACAACAGGCCATGAACACTGAAGCTTTCTTT
CASSPQQAMNTEAFF
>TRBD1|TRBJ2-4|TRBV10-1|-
TGCGCCAGCAGTGATGGGACAGGAGCAGCCAAAAACATTCAGTACTTC
CASSDGTGAAKNIQYF
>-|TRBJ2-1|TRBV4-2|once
TGTGCCAGCAGCCAAGGAGGCTCCTACAATGAGCAGTTCTTC
CASSQGGSYNEQFF
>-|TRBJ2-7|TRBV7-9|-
TGTGCCAGCAGCTTAGATTGGAGGACAGACTCTTACGAGCAGTACTTC
CASSLDWRTDSYEQYF
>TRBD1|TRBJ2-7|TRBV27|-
TGTGCCAGCAGTACGCCGGGACAGGGGATAGAGCAGTACTTC
CASSTPGQGIEQYF
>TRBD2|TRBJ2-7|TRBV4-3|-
TGCGCCAGCAGCCAAGATCTAACGGGAGGCCTCGGGGACGAGCAGTACTTC
CASSQDLTGGLGDEQYF